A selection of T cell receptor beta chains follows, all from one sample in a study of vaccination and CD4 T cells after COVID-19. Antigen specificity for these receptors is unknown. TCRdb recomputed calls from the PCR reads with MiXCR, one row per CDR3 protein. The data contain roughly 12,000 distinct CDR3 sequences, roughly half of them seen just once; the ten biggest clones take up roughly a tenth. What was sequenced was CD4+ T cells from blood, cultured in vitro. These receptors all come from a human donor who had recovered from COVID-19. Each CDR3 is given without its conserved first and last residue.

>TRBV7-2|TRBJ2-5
ASSLNGGGQETQY
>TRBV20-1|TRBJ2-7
SATGLAGVREQY
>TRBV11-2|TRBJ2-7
ASSPGLAGTDEQY
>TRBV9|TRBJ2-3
ASSVRVAGEADTQY
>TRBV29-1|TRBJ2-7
SVVREGDEQY
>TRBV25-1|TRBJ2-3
ASTHTAGDTQY
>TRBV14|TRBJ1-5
ASSPGGTGLNQPQH
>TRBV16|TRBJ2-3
ASSQSTVTDTQY
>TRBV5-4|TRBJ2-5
ASSLDRGQIETQY
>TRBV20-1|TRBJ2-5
SARGQRGPYQETQY